This T cell receptor beta chain was recorded in a study of cytomegalovirus exposure and HLA in healthy donors. Study-wide results and limits: Previous analysis showed most TCR beta V segments were productive about 87% or about 30% of the time. In a later analysis, across HLA loci, associated TCR counts were highest for DRB1, lowest for HLA-C. Three CMV-associated chains were confirmed in vitro to be specific for CMV antigens.

Vbeta (60) and Jbeta (13) primers were used in the PCR. Assay used: immunoSEQ multiplex PCR; TCRdb lists only in-frame clones, some missing. The sample includes over 100,000 clones, around 64% of them seen just once. Only a few counts were recorded for this clone. Antigen: not known. V dropped 5 bases and J dropped 4 bases, with 17 bases sitting between them. This CDR3 contains 16 residues. Germline CDR1 is MDHEN and CDR2 is SYDVKM. The source of this sequence is a woman aged 25 to 39 in good health and CMV-seronegative. Source material: PBMCs. The chain recombines TRBV28 with TRBJ1-4; the D is unclear. The CDR3 nucleotides are TGTGCCAGCAGTCTCTGGAGCTCCGTAGGTAATGAAAAACTGTTTTTT. This gives the protein CASSLWSSVGNEKLFF.